Here is one T cell receptor (beta chain) with its context. Antigen specificity is unknown. This sample is part of a study of cytomegalovirus exposure and HLA in healthy donors. Study results and limitations: Most sequenced TCRs were rare (though some public TCRs occurred in many donors).

V gave up 5 bases and J gave up 5 bases, with 10 bases separating them. CDR3 size: 12 residues. Looked up from germline, CDR1 is MDHEN and CDR2 is SYDVKM. TCRdb's table, derived via immunoSEQ multiplex PCR, lists solely in-frame clones and lacks some. The table has tens of thousands of clones, about 90% seen once. This rearrangement joins TRBV28 to TRBJ2-7; the D is unclear. Sequences were obtained from PBMCs. The origin of this receptor is a woman aged 25 to 39 in good health and CMV-seronegative. In DNA form, the CDR3 reads TGTGCCAGCAGTCCGAGGTCAGACGAGCAGTACTTC. Amino acids: CASSPRSDEQYF.